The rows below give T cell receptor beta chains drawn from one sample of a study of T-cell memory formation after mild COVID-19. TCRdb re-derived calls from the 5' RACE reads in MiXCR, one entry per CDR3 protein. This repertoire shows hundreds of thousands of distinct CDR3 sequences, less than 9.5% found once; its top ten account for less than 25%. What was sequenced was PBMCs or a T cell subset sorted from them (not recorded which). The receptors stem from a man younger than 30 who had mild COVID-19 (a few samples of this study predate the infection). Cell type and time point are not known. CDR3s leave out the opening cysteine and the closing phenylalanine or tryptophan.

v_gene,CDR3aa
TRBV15,ATSRDYGEGETQY
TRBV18,ASSPLTGEETQY
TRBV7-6,ASSQGQGGSNSGNTIY
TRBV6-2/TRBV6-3,ASSYRRLNTEAF
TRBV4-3,ASSQVGFRDNEQF
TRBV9,ASSVGGEQY
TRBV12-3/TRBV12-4,ASSGDRYTEAF
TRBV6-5,ASSYSTGNEQF
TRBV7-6,ASSAGYGYT
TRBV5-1,ASSLQGASDYGYT
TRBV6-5,ASSSAGGNRQPQH
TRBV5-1,ASSLGDTMAGEPQH
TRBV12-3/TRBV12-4,ASSLEGSSSYNEQF
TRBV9,ASSAQGANTGELF
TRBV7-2,ASSVGMNQPQH
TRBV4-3,ASSQEAFTDTQY
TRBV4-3,ASSQDPRQSYEQY
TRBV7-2,ASTYGTRETQY
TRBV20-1,SAQMEGRQPQH
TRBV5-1,ASKGDRMGETQY
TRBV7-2,ASSLGTTQPQH
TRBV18,ASSPSGQGINEQF
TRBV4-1,ASSRERGNEQF
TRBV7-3,ASRLGQDNTQETQY
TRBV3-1,ASRQLLSGDNEQF
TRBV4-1,ASSQDQSWSGTIY
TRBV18,ASSPQDLYEQY
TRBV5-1,ASSARGDRPEETQY
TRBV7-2,ASNLAGSNEQF
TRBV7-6,ASSPGQGGTGELF
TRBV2,ASDGDQETQY
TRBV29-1,SVGSMNTEAF
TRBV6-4,ASSETPGQGSGELF
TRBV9,ASSVGTFGNTEDF
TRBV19,ASSIGHNTEAF
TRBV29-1,SGHRRTEAF
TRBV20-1,RAGRGTEYNEQF
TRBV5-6,ASSFATGYQY
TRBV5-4,ASSPTGTGSEETQY
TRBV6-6,ASSYLLDRGRNEQY
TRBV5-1,ASSEGTAYEQY
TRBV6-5,ASTYSQGRQETQY
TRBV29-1,SGFTGRGYT
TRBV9,ASSGLELWNNEQF
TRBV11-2,ASSYRGLAGGNEQF
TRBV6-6,ASSYPREGSSTDTQY
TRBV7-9,AGGLQETQY